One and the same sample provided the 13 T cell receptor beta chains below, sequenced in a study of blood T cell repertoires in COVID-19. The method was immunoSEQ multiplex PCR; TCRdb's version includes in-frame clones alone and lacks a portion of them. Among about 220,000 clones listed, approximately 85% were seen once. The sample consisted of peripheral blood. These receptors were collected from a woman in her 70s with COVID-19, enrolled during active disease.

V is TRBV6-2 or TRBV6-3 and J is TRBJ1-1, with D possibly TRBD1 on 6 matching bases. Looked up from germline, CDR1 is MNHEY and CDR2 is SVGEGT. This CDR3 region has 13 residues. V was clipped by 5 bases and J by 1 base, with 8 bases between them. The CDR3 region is CASSLDRNTEAFF. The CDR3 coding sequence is TGTGCCAGCAGTCTGGACAGGAACACTGAAGCTTTCTTT.

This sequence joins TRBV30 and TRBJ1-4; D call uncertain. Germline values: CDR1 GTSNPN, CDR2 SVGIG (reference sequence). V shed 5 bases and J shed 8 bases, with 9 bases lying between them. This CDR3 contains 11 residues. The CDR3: CAWETSEKLFF. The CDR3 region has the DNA TGTGCCTGGGAGACATCCGAAAAACTGTTTTTT.

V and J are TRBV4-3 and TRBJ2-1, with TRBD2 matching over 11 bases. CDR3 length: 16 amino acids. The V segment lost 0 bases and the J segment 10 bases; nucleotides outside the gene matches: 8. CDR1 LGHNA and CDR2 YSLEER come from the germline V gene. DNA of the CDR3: TGCGCCAGCAGCCAAGAAATGACTAGCGGGATAAGAGAGCAGTTCTTC. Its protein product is CASSQEMTSGIREQFF.

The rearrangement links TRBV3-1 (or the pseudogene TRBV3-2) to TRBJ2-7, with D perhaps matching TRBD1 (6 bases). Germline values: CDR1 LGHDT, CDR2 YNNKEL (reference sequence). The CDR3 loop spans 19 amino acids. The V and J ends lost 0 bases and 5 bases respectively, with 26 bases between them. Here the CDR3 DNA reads TGTGCCAGCAGCCAAGATCAAGGGGGAGATATGGGGCCGGTCCACGAGCAGTACTTC. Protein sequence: CASSQDQGGDMGPVHEQYF.

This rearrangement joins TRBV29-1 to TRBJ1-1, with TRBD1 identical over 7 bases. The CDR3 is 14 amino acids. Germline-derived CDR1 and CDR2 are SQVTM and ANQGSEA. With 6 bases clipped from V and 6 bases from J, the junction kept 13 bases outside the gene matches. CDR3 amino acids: CSVHRGAEKAEAFF. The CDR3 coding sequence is TGCAGCGTACACAGGGGCGCCGAGAAAGCTGAAGCTTTCTTT.

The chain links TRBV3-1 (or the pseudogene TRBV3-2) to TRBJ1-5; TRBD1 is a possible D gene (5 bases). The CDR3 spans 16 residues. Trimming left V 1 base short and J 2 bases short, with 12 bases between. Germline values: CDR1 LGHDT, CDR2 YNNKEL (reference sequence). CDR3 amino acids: CASSQGSGVGNQPQHF. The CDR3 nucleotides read TGTGCCAGCAGCCAAGGTTCGGGGGTCGGCAATCAGCCCCAGCATTTT.

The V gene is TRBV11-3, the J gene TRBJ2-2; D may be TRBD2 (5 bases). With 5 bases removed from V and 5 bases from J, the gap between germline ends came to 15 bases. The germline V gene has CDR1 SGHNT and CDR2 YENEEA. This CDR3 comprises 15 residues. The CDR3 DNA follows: TGTGCCAGCAGCCCCAGGCCCCGGGGAACCGGGGAGCTGTTTTTT. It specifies CASSPRPRGTGELFF.

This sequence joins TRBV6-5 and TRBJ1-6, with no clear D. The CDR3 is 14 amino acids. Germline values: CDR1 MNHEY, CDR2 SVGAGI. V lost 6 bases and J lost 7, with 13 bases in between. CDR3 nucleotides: TGTGCCAGCAGAACAATCGACTCAAATTCACCCCTCCACTTT. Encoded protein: CASRTIDSNSPLHF.

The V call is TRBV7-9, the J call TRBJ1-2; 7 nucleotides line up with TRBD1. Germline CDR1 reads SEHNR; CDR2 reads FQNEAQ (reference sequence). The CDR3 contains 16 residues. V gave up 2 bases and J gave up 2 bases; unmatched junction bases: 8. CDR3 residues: CASSLIVGRGNYGYTF. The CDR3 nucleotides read TGTGCCAGCAGCTTAATCGTGGGCAGGGGGAACTATGGCTACACCTTC.

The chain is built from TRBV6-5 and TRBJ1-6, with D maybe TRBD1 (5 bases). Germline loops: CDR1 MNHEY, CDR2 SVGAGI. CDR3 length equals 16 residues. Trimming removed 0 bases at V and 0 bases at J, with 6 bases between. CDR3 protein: CASSYSGGSYNSPLHF. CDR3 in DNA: TGTGCCAGCAGTTACTCCGGGGGCTCCTATAATTCACCCCTCCACTTT.

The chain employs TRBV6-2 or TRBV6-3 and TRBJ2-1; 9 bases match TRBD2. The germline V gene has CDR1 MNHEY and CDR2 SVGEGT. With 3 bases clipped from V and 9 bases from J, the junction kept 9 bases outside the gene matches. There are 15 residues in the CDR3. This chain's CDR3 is CASSYLREGRGEQFF. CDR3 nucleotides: TGTGCCAGCAGTTATTTGCGGGAGGGCCGGGGTGAGCAGTTCTTC.

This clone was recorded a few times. The CDR3 reads CASSQDSLAAAGNTIYF. The CDR3 DNA is TGTGCCAGCAGCCAAGATAGTTTGGCGGCCGCTGGAAACACCATATATTTT. The rearrangement uses TRBV4-2 and TRBJ1-3; D is uncertain. The V end was cut by 0 bases, the J end by 2 bases, with 14 bases between. The germline V gene encodes CDR1 LGHNA and CDR2 YNFKEQ. This CDR3 is built from 17 residues.

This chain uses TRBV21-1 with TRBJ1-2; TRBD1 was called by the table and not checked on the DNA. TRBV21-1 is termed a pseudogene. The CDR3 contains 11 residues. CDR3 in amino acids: CASMTGTCYTF. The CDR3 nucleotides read TGTGCCAGCATGACAGGGACTTGCTACACCTTC.